This T cell receptor beta chain was sequenced during a study of identifying expanded T cells in peripheral blood. The data were produced by immunoSEQ multiplex PCR, yet TCRdb's version contains in-frame clones alone and is incomplete. Of 95,000 to 100,000 clones listed, approximately 88% are singletons. During the collection period, no donor immune events like infections were recorded. The CDR3 covers 16 residues. J lost 6 bases, V lost 4 bases, and 12 bases had no gene match. The germline CDR1 and CDR2 sequences are SGHNT and YYREEE (reference sequence). Source material: blood. The chain carries TRBV5-4 and TRBJ2-3; 9 bases are shared with TRBD1. The origin of this receptor is a person aged 18-70 years in good health. The CDR3 region is CASSPGYRGRGDTQYF. CDR3 nucleotides: TGTGCCAGCAGCCCGGGTTACAGGGGGCGCGGGGATACGCAGTATTTT.